This T cell receptor (beta chain) comes out of a study of blood T cells in healthy people across ages. Broader study findings: Among T cells, TCR beta diversity per million cells dropped roughly linearly as age rose.

For this clonotype: As yet, its antigen is unknown.

A second PCR, run for roughly 7 to 11 cycles, used a sample-barcoded 5' primer plus a J-beta primer mix. A single record per CDR3 protein comes from TCRdb applying MiXCR to the 5' RACE reads. Among hundreds of thousands of distinct CDR3 sequences, about 55% were seen once, and the ten largest hold approximately 40%. V was trimmed by 4 bases and J by 7 bases, leaving 11 bases between them. The germline V gene has CDR1 MNHNS and CDR2 SASEGT. The CDR3 is 12 amino acids. Each sample yielded at least 6.5 million isolated PBMCs. The sample taken for sequencing was blood. The sequence was collected from a man older than 75 in good health. The chain couples TRBV6-1 to TRBJ2-7; D possibly uses TRBD1 or TRBD2 (5 bases each). CDR3 amino acids: CASSGGTPEQYF. The CDR3 DNA reads as TGTGCCAGCAGTGGGGGGACGCCTGAGCAGTACTTC.